In this sample, the clone carrying this T cell receptor (beta chain) turned up once. The antigen is undetermined. The sample is drawn from a study of OX40 agonist ivuxolimab in advanced cancers. Study-level background: Every patient in dose escalation had hepatocellular carcinoma, melanoma, renal cell or head and neck cancer.

The study, taken as a whole, reports: The 0.1-3.0 mg/kg partial responders had among the lowest clonal expansion.

Clones were read by immunoSEQ multiplex PCR, and TCRdb kept only the in-frame ones, dropping some. The data show roughly 23,000 clones, approximately 90% seen once. The sequencing used CD4+ or CD8+ T cells sorted from blood, collected in a trial of the OX40 agonist ivuxolimab. This sequence originates from an adult with an advanced solid tumor such as melanoma, head and neck, liver or kidney cancer.

CDR3 sequence reads: CASSLPAPYNSPLHF. The CDR3 DNA reads TGTGCCAGCAGCTTGCCGGCCCCCTATAATTCACCCCTCCACTTT. V usage is TRBV5-4 and J usage is TRBJ1-6; D call uncertain. The CDR3 consists of 15 residues. The germline V gene has CDR1 SGHNT and CDR2 YYREEE (reference sequence). Trimming shortened V by 1 base and J by 2 bases, and 7 bases separated the two germline ends.